This is a list of T cell receptor beta chains from one sample in a study of response to subunit inactivated influenza vaccine. TCRdb reanalysed the RT-PCR reads using MiXCR and keeps one entry per CDR3 protein. The profile shows roughly 150,000 distinct CDR3 sequences, under 13% of them singletons. The sample here was non-naive T cells sorted from PBMCs, taken about 6 weeks after vaccination. These receptors came from a man in his forties or fifties who received an inactivated influenza vaccine. CDR3s include the opening cysteine and the closing phenylalanine or tryptophan. The D gene is left open where the match is weak. Rows may omit the clone size; those that give it use once, few, many or a size class.

v_call	clone_size	d_call	j_call	cdr3_aa	cdr3_nt
TRBV7-2	-	TRBD2	TRBJ2-3	CASSQGTSGSTDTQYF	TGTGCCAGCAGCCAAGGGACTAGCGGGAGCACAGATACGCAGTATTTT
TRBV5-6	many	TRBD1	TRBJ2-1	CASSGTGSNEQFF	TGTGCCAGCAGCGGGACAGGGTCCAATGAGCAGTTCTTC
TRBV5-1	many	-	TRBJ1-2	CASSLSGGDYGYTF	TGCGCCAGCAGCTTGTCCGGGGGCGACTATGGCTACACCTTC
TRBV5-6	few	-	TRBJ2-3	CASLFGGTQYF	TGTGCCAGTCTATTCGGGGGTACGCAGTATTTT
TRBV4-2	-	-	TRBJ2-5	CASSPRLGQETQYF	TGTGCCAGCAGCCCCAGACTAGGACAAGAGACCCAGTACTTC
TRBV10-3	-	TRBD1	TRBJ1-1	CANRGQADTEAFF	TGTGCCAACCGGGGACAGGCGGACACTGAAGCTTTCTTT
TRBV11-2	many	-	TRBJ2-7	CASSLDVFGEQYF	TGTGCCAGCAGCTTAGATGTCTTCGGCGAGCAGTACTTC
TRBV7-9	-	TRBD1	TRBJ1-2	CASSLSGTASYGYTF	TGTGCCAGCAGCCTCTCCGGGACAGCGAGCTATGGCTACACCTTC
TRBV6-5	-	-	TRBJ1-6	CASSYQGRGSPLHF	TGTGCCAGCAGTTACCAGGGGCGAGGTTCACCCCTCCACTTT
TRBV5-1	many	TRBD2	TRBJ2-1	CASSRGTSGGLNEQFF	TGCGCCAGCAGCAGAGGGACTAGCGGGGGCTTGAATGAGCAGTTCTTC
TRBV29-1	many	-	TRBJ1-1	CSVAVGNTEAFF	TGCAGCGTTGCGGTTGGGAACACTGAAGCTTTCTTT
TRBV7-9	few	-	TRBJ2-5	CASSLVFGIAQETQYF	TGTGCCAGCAGCTTAGTGTTCGGGATAGCCCAAGAGACCCAGTACTTC
TRBV7-2	many	TRBD1	TRBJ1-2	CASSPGGQVYGYTF	TGTGCCAGCAGCCCAGGGGGACAGGTCTATGGCTACACCTTC
TRBV18	few	-	TRBJ2-7	CASSRETTYEQYF	TGTGCCAGCTCTCGGGAGACTACGTACGAGCAGTACTTC
TRBV5-4	few	-	TRBJ2-1	CATAGPGSYNEQFF	TGTGCCACAGCTGGCCCGGGCTCCTACAATGAGCAGTTCTTC
TRBV7-6	-	TRBD2	TRBJ2-5	CASSLGSGTGETQYF	TGTGCCAGCAGCTTAGGTAGCGGGACGGGGGAGACCCAGTACTTC
TRBV10-1	few	-	TRBJ2-1	CASSDKEGQRNEQFF	TGCGCCAGCAGTGACAAAGAGGGCCAACGCAATGAGCAGTTCTTC
TRBV6-2/TRBV6-3	-	-	TRBJ2-7	CASYSAESSYEQYF	TGTGCCAGCTATAGCGCCGAGAGCTCCTACGAGCAGTACTTC
TRBV3-1	many	-	TRBJ1-2	CASSQDPGVVVGYTF	TGTGCCAGCAGCCAAGATCCAGGGGTGGTTGTTGGCTACACCTTC
TRBV4-2	medium-sized	-	TRBJ2-5	CASSQDPGTVETQYF	TGTGCCAGCAGCCAAGATCCCGGGACTGTAGAGACCCAGTACTTC
TRBV7-6	-	-	TRBJ2-1	CASSWGHNEQFF	TGTGCCAGCAGTTGGGGGCACAATGAGCAGTTCTTC
TRBV25-1	-	-	TRBJ2-1	CASRATGPRRGYNEQFF	TGTGCCAGCAGAGCGACAGGACCCCGCCGGGGGTACAATGAGCAGTTCTTC
TRBV25-1	-	-	TRBJ2-5	CASSESRQGGTQYF	TGTGCCAGCAGTGAATCTCGCCAGGGGGGGACCCAGTACTTC
TRBV20-1	-	-	TRBJ1-3	CSASDIQGAGNTIYF	TGCAGTGCTAGTGACATACAGGGCGCTGGAAACACCATATATTTT
TRBV10-3	many	-	TRBJ2-1	CAISPGHSYNEQFF	TGTGCCATCAGTCCCGGGCACTCCTACAATGAGCAGTTCTTC
TRBV7-8	-	TRBD2	TRBJ2-1	CASSPPHSGIYEQFF	TGTGCCAGCAGCCCCCCCCACAGCGGGATTTATGAGCAGTTCTTC
TRBV3-1	many	-	TRBJ2-7	CASSQTVSYEQYF	TGTGCCAGCAGCCAGACAGTCTCCTACGAGCAGTACTTC
TRBV15	-	-	TRBJ2-5	CATSRSPSVQETQYF	TGTGCCACCAGCAGATCCCCTAGCGTCCAAGAGACCCAGTACTTC
TRBV28	few	TRBD2	TRBJ2-7	CASSLYGLAGPYEQYF	TGTGCCAGCAGTTTATACGGATTAGCGGGCCCCTACGAGCAGTACTTC
TRBV4-1	many	-	TRBJ1-4	CASSQRTSGLAEKLFF	TGCGCCAGCAGCCAAAGGACCTCAGGGTTGGCTGAAAAACTGTTTTTT
TRBV18	many	-	TRBJ2-6	CASSPSVSGANVLTF	TGTGCCAGCTCCCCCTCGGTCTCTGGGGCCAACGTCCTGACTTTC
TRBV3-1	few	TRBD2	TRBJ2-3	CASSQDRVAGAPQYF	TGTGCCAGCAGCCAAGATCGGGTAGCGGGAGCTCCGCAGTATTTT
TRBV5-6	many	TRBD1	TRBJ2-3	CASSGTVGTDTQYF	TGTGCCAGCAGCGGGACAGTTGGGACAGATACGCAGTATTTT
TRBV7-2	-	-	TRBJ2-7	CASSLVIAYEQYF	TGTGCCAGCAGCCTAGTTATAGCCTACGAGCAGTACTTC
TRBV20-1	-	-	TRBJ2-4	CSAAPRRKLVSAKNIQYF	TGCAGTGCTGCCCCCAGGCGTAAGCTCGTTTCGGCCAAAAACATTCAGTACTTC
TRBV27	many	TRBD1	TRBJ2-7	CASSYTGARQYF	TGTGCCAGCAGTTACACAGGGGCAAGGCAGTACTTC
TRBV4-1	many	-	TRBJ1-6	CASSQGGLLSSYNSPLHF	TGCGCCAGCAGCCAAGGGGGACTCCTAAGCTCCTATAATTCACCCCTCCACTTT
TRBV18	-	-	TRBJ2-6	CASSPKAGTLDGANVLTF	TGTGCCAGCTCACCAAAGGCAGGAACCCTCGACGGGGCCAACGTCCTGACTTTC
TRBV29-1	few	TRBD1	TRBJ2-1	CSVDPRQGPYNEQFF	TGCAGCGTTGACCCTAGACAGGGCCCCTACAATGAGCAGTTCTTC
TRBV19	few	-	TRBJ2-2	CASSTRSSTGELFF	TGTGCCAGTAGTACCCGGAGTTCCACCGGGGAGCTGTTTTTT
TRBV15	-	-	TRBJ2-2	CATSRGSRDTGELFF	TGTGCCACCAGCAGAGGGTCCAGGGACACCGGGGAGCTGTTTTTT
TRBV7-9	many	TRBD1	TRBJ2-1	CASSSGRQGNNNEQFF	TGTGCCAGCAGCTCCGGACGACAGGGGAACAACAATGAGCAGTTCTTC
TRBV20-1	few	-	TRBJ1-5	CSARDLRHDSNQPQHF	TGCAGTGCTAGAGATCTTCGCCACGATAGCAATCAGCCCCAGCATTTT
TRBV10-3	-	TRBD1	TRBJ1-1	CAIRDRENTEAFF	TGTGCCATCCGAGACAGGGAAAACACTGAAGCTTTCTTT
TRBV5-1	-	TRBD1	TRBJ1-6	CASSLQGQRNSPLHF	TGCGCCAGCAGCTTACAGGGACAGCGGAATTCACCCCTCCACTTT
TRBV5-1	many	-	TRBJ1-1	CASSLAGRSEAFF	TGCGCCAGCAGCTTGGCAGGGCGGAGTGAAGCTTTCTTT
TRBV4-2	many	-	TRBJ1-1	CASSLLQLTGTEAFF	TGTGCCAGCAGCCTCCTACAACTCACAGGGACTGAAGCTTTCTTT
TRBV24-1	few	TRBD1	TRBJ2-1	CATSPTGTAWDEQFF	TGTGCCACCAGTCCAACAGGGACAGCATGGGATGAGCAGTTCTTC
TRBV7-7	-	-	TRBJ2-5	CASSKAAGGETQYF	TGTGCTAGCAGTAAAGCGGCAGGCGGGGAGACCCAGTACTTC
TRBV5-5	few	-	TRBJ2-1	CASSYYVGAQSSYNEQFF	TGTGCCAGCAGCTATTACGTAGGGGCCCAATCCTCCTACAATGAGCAGTTCTTC
TRBV7-9	many	-	TRBJ2-7	CASSRAYEQYF	TGTGCCAGCAGTCGGGCCTACGAGCAGTACTTC
TRBV20-1	-	-	TRBJ2-2	CSATRNMNTGELFF	TGCAGTGCGACCAGGAATATGAACACCGGGGAGCTGTTTTTT
TRBV9	many	-	TRBJ2-2	CASSPGTVIGELFF	TGTGCCAGCAGCCCCGGGACCGTCATCGGGGAGCTGTTTTTT